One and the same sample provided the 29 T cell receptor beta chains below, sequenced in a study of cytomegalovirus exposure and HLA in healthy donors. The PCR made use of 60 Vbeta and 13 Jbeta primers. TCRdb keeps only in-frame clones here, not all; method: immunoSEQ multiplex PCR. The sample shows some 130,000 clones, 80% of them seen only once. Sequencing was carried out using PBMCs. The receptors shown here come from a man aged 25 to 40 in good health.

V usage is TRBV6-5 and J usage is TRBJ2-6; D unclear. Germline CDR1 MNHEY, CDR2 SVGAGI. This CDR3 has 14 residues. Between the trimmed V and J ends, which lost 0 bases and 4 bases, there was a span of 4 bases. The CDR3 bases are TGTGCCAGCAGTTACTCGGGCGGGGCCAACGTCCTGACTTTC. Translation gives CASSYSGGANVLTF.

In DNA form, the CDR3 reads TGTGCCAGCATTCCCTGGGAGCCCACAGATACGCAGTATTTT. Translated: CASIPWEPTDTQYF. This chain uses TRBV6-1 with TRBJ2-3; tentative D call: TRBD2 (5 bases). The CDR3 extends over 14 amino acids. The V and J ends lost 7 bases and 2 bases respectively, with 13 bases between them. Germline-derived CDR1 and CDR2 are MNHNS and SASEGT.

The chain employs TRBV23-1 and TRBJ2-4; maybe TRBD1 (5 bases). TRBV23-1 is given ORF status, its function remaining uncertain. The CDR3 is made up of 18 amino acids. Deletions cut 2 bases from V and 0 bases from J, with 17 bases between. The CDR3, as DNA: TGCGCCAGCAGTCAAAGCGCCGACAGACGTTTAGCCAAAAACATTCAGTACTTC. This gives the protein CASSQSADRRLAKNIQYF.

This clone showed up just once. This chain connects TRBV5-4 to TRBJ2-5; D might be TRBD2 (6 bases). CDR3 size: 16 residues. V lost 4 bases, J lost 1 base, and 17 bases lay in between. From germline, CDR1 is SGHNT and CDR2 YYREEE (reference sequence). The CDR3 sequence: CASSRGVVSGQETQYF. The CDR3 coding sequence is TGTGCCAGCAGCCGCGGGGTAGTTAGCGGCCAAGAGACCCAGTACTTC.

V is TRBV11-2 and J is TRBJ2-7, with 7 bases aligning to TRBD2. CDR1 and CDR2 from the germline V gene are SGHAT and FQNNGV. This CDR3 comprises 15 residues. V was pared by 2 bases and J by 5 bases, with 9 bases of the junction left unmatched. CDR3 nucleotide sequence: TGTGCCAGCAGCTTAAGAACTAGCGAAGGGGACGAGCAGTACTTC. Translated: CASSLRTSEGDEQYF.

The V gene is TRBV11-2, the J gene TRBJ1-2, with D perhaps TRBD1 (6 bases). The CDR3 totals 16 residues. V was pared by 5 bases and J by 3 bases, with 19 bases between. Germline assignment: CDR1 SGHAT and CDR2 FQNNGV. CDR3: CASSTIQGFKDYGYTF. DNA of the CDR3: TGTGCCAGCAGCACCATACAGGGATTTAAGGACTATGGCTACACCTTC.

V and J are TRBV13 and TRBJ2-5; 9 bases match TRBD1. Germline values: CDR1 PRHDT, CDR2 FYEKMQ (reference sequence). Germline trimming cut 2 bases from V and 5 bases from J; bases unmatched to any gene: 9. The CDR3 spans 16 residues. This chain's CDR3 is CASSLTSDRGYETQYF. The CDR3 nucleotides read TGTGCCAGCAGCTTAACCTCGGACAGGGGCTACGAGACCCAGTACTTC. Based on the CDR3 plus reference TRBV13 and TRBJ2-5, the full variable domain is AAGVIQSPRHLIKEKRETATLKCYPIPRHDTVYWYQQGPGQDPQFLISFYEKMQSDKGSIPDRFSAQQFSDYHSELNMSSLELGDSALYFCASSLTSDRGYETQYFGPGTRLLVL.

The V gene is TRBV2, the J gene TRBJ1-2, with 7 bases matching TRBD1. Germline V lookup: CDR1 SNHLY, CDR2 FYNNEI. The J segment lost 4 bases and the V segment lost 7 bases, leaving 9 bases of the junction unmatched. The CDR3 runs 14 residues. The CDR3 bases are TGTGCCAGCATACCGGGACAGCTAACCTATGGCTACACCTTC. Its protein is CASIPGQLTYGYTF. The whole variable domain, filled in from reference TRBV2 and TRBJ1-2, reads EPEVTQTPSHQVTQMGQEVILRCVPISNHLYFYWYRQILGQKVEFLVSFYNNEISEKSEIFDDQFSVERPDGSNFTLKIRSTKLEDSAMYFCASIPGQLTYGYTFGSGTRLTVV.

This CDR3 is CASSDSYEQYF. The CDR3 DNA is TGTGCCAGCAGTGACAGCTACGAGCAGTACTTC. The chain has TRBV25-1 and TRBJ2-7, with D uncertain. Germline V lookup: CDR1 MGHDK, CDR2 SYGVNS. The CDR3 sequence is 11 residues long. Deletions cut 3 bases from V and 3 bases from J, with 3 bases between.

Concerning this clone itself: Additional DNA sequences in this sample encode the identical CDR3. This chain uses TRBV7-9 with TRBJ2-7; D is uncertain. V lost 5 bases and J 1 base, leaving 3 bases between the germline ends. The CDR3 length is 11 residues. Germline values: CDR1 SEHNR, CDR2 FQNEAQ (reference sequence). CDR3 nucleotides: TGTGCCAGCAGCCGGTCCTACGAGCAGTACTTC. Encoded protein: CASSRSYEQYF. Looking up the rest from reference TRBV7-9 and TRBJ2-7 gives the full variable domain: DTGVSQNPRHKITKRGQNVTFRCDPISEHNRLYWYRQTLGQGPEFLTYFQNEAQLEKSRLLSDRFSAERPKGSFSTLEIQRTEQGDSAMYLCASSRSYEQYFGPGTRLTVT.

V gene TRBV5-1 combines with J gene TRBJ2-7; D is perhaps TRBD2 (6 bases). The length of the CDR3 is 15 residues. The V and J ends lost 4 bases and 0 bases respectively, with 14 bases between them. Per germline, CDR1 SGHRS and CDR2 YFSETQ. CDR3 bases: TGCGCCAGCAGCCGGACGGGGGTGTCCTCCTACGAGCAGTACTTC. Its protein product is CASSRTGVSSYEQYF. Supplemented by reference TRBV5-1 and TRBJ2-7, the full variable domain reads KAGVTQTPRYLIKTRGQQVTLSCSPISGHRSVSWYQQTPGQGLQFLFEYFSETQRNKGNFPGRFSGRQFSNSRSEMNVSTLELGDSALYLCASSRTGVSSYEQYFGPGTRLTVT.

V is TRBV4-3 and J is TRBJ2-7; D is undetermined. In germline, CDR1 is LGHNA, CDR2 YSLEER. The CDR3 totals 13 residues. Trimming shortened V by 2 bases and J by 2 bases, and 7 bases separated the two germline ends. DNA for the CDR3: TGCGCCAGCAGCCAATCTCTTACCTACGAGCAGTACTTC. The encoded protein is CASSQSLTYEQYF.

CDR3 residues: CASRGPLLGTEAFF. CDR3 nucleotide sequence: TGCGCCAGCCGGGGTCCGCTCCTCGGGACTGAAGCTTTCTTT. V and J are TRBV4-1 and TRBJ1-1; D is unresolved. Looked up from germline, CDR1 is MGHRA and CDR2 is YSYEKL. The CDR3 is 14 residues long. Trimming cost V 8 bases and J 5 bases, with 18 bases left between them.

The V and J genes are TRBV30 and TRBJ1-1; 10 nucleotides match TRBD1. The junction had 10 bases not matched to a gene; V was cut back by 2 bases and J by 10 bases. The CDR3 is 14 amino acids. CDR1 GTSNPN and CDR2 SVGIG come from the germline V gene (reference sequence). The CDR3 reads CAWSISGTGVAAFF. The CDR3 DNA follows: TGTGCCTGGAGTATTAGTGGGACAGGGGTCGCAGCTTTCTTT. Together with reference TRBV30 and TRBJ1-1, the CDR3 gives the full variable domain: SQTIHQWPATLVQPVGSPLSLECTVEGTSNPNLYWYRQAAGRGLQLLFYSVGIGQISSEVPQNLSASRPQDRQFILSSKKLLLSDSGFYLCAWSISGTGVAAFFGQGTRLTVV.

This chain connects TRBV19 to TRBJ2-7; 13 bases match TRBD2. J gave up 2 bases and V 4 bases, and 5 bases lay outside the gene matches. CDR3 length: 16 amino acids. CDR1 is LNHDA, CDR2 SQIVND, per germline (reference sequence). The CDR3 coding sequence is TGTGCCAGTAGTAGGGGGACTAGCGGGACCGCCTACGAGCAGTACTTC. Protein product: CASSRGTSGTAYEQYF. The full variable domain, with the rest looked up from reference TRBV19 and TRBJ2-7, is DGGITQSPKYLFRKEGQNVTLSCEQNLNHDAMYWYRQDPGQGLRLIYYSQIVNDFQKGDIAEGYSVSREKKESFPLTVTSAQKNPTAFYLCASSRGTSGTAYEQYFGPGTRLTVT.

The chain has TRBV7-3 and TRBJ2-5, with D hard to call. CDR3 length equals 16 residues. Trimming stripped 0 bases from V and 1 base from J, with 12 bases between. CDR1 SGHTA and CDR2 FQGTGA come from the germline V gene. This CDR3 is CASSLTLAELQETQYF. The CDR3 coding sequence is TGTGCCAGCAGCTTAACGTTGGCGGAGCTCCAAGAGACCCAGTACTTC.

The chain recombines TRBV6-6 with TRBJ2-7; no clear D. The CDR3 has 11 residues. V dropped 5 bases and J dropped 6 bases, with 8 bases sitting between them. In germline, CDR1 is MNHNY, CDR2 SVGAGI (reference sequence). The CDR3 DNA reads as TGTGCCAGCAGTCTAGAAGGCGAGCAGTACTTC. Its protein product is CASSLEGEQYF.

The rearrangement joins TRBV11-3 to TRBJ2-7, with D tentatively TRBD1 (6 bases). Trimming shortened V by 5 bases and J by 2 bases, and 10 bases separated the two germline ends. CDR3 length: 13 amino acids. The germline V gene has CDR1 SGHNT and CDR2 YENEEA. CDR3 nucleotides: TGTGCCAGCAGCCCCGGGACAACCTACGAGCAGTACTTC. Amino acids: CASSPGTTYEQYF.

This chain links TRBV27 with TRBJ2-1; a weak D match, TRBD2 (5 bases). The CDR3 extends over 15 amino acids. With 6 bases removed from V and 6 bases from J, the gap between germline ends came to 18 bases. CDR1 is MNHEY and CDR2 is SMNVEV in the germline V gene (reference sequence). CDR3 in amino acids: CASSRPTNRGNEQFF. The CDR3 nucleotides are TGTGCCAGCAGCCGTCCTACCAACCGGGGCAATGAGCAGTTCTTC.

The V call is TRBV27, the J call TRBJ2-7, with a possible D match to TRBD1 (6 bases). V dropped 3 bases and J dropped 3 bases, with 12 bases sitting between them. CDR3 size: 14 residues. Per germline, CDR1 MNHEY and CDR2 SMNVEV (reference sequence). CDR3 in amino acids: CASSFGSGDYEQYF. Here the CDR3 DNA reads TGTGCCAGCAGTTTTGGTTCAGGGGACTACGAGCAGTACTTC.

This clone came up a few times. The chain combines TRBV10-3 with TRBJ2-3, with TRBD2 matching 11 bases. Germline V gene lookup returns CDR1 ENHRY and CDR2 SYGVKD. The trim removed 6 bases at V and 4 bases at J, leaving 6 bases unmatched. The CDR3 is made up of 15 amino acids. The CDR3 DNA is TGTGCCATCAGCTTACTAGCGGGAGAGGCAGATACGCAGTATTTT. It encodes CAISLLAGEADTQYF.

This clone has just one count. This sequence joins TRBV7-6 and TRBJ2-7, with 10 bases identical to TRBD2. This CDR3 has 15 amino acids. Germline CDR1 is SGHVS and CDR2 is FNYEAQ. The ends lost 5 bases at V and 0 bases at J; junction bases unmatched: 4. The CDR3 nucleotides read TGTGCCAGCAGCCCCCAGCGGGGGGGCTCCTACGAGCAGTACTTC. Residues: CASSPQRGGSYEQYF.

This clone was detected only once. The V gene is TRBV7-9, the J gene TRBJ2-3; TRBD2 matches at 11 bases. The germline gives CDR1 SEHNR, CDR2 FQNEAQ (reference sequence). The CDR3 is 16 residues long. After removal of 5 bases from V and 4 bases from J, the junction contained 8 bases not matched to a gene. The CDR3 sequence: CASSHDLAGGPDTQYF. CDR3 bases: TGTGCCAGCAGCCACGATCTAGCGGGAGGACCAGATACGCAGTATTTT. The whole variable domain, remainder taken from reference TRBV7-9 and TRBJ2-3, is DTGVSQNPRHKITKRGQNVTFRCDPISEHNRLYWYRQTLGQGPEFLTYFQNEAQLEKSRLLSDRFSAERPKGSFSTLEIQRTEQGDSAMYLCASSHDLAGGPDTQYFGPGTRLTVL.

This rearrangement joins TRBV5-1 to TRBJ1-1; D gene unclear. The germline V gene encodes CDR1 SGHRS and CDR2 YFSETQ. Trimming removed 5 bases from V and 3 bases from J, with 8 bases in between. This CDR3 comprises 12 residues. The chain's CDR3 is CASREGDTEAFF. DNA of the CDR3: TGCGCCAGCAGGGAGGGAGACACTGAAGCTTTCTTT.

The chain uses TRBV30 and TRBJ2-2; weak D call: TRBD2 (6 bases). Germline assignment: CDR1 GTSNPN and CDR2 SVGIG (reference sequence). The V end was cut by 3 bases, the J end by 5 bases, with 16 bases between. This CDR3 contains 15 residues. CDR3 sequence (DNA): TGTGCCTGGAGCGCCTTGGGACTCCGAACCGGGGAGCTGTTTTTT. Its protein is CAWSALGLRTGELFF.

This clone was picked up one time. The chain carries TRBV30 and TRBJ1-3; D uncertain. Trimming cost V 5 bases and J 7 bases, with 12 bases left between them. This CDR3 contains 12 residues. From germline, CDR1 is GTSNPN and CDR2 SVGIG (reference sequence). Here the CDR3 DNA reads TGTGCCTGGTCCCCTTGGAGGAACACCATATATTTT. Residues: CAWSPWRNTIYF.

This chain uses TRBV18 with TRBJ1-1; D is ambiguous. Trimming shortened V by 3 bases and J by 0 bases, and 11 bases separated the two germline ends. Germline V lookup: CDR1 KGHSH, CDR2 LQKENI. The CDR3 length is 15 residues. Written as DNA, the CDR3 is TGTGCCAGCTCACCCGGGTTGAGGATGAACACTGAAGCTTTCTTT. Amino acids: CASSPGLRMNTEAFF.

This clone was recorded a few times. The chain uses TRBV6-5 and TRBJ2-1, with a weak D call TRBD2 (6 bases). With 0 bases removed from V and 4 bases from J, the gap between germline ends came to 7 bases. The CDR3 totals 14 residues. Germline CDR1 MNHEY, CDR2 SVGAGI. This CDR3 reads CASSYSAGYNEQFF. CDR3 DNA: TGTGCCAGCAGTTACTCGGCGGGGTACAATGAGCAGTTCTTC.

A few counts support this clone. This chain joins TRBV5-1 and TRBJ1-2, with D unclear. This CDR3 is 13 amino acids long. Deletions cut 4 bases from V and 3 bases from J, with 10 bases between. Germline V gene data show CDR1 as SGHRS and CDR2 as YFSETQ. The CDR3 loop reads CASSPDGDYGYTF. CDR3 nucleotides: TGCGCCAGCAGCCCGGACGGGGACTATGGCTACACCTTC. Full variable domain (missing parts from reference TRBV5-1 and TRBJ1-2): KAGVTQTPRYLIKTRGQQVTLSCSPISGHRSVSWYQQTPGQGLQFLFEYFSETQRNKGNFPGRFSGRQFSNSRSEMNVSTLELGDSALYLCASSPDGDYGYTFGSGTRLTVV.